This T cell receptor (beta chain) was retrieved from a study of glioma-infiltrating T cells after dendritic cell vaccination. Overall study context: Patients received three intradermal dendritic cell vaccine injections at biweekly intervals.

The repertoire was sequenced with immunoSEQ multiplex PCR; TCRdb's copy has only in-frame clones and lacks some. The table records around 96,000 clones, 79% of them present only once. The germline CDR1 and CDR2 sequences are MNHNY and SVGAGI (reference sequence). The CDR3 is made up of 16 amino acids. The ends lost 7 bases at V and 0 bases at J; junction bases unmatched: 9. The chain links TRBV6-6 to TRBJ1-1; 9 nucleotides match TRBD1. The TCR originated in a human donor with glioblastoma. Here the sequenced sample was blood, taken before dendritic cell vaccination. CDR3 DNA: TGTGCCAGCATGGTCGGAGACAGGGGGTTGAACACTGAAGCTTTCTTT. Its translation: CASMVGDRGLNTEAFF.